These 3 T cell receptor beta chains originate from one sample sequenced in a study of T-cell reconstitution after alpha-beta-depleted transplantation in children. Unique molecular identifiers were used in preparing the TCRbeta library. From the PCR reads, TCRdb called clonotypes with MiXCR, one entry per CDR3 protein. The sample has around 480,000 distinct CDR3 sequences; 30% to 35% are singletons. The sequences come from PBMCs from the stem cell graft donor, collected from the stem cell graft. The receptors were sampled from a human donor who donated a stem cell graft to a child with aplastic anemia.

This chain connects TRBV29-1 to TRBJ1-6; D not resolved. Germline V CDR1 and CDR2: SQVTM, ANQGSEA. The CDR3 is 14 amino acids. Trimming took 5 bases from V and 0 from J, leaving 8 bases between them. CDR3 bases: TGCAGCGTTCGACACAGCTCCTATAATTCACCCCTCCACTTT. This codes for CSVRHSSYNSPLHF. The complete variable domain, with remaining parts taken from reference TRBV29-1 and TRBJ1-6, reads SAVISQKPSRDICQRGTSLTIQCQVDSQVTMMFWYRQQPGQSLTLIATANQGSEATYESGFVIDKFPISRPNLTFSTLTVSNMSPEDSSIYLCSVRHSSYNSPLHFGNGTRLTVT.

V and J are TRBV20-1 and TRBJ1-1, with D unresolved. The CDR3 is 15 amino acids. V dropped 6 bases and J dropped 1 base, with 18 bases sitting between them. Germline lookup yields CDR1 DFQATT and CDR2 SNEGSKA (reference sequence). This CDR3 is CSATKGGRRNTEAFF. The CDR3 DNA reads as TGCAGTGCCACCAAAGGAGGACGAAGGAACACTGAAGCTTTCTTT.

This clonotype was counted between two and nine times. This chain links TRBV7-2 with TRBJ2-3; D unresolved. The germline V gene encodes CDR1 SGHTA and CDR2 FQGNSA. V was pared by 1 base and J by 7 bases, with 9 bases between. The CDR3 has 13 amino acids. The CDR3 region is CASSLEWGNTQYF. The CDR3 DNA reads TGTGCCAGCAGCTTAGAGTGGGGAAATACGCAGTATTTT. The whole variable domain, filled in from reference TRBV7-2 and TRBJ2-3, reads GAGVSQSPSNKVTEKGKDVELRCDPISGHTALYWYRQSLGQGLEFLIYFQGNSAPDKSGLPSDRFSAERTGGSVSTLTIQRTQQEDSAVYLCASSLEWGNTQYFGPGTRLTVL.